This is a list of T cell receptor beta chains from one sample in a study of blood T cell repertoires in COVID-19. TCRdb keeps only in-frame clones here, not all; method: immunoSEQ multiplex PCR. The table includes roughly 250,000 clones, 80% to 90% detected once. The sample was peripheral blood. These receptors were collected from a woman aged 50 to 60 with acute or convalescent COVID-19. CDR3s include the opening cysteine and the closing phenylalanine or tryptophan. The D gene is left open where the match is weak. Size is omitted from some rows. Given values are once, few, many or a class for expanded clones.

j_call,v_call,d_call,clone_size,cdr3_nt,cdr3_aa
TRBJ1-1,TRBV19,NA,NA,TGTGCCAGTATCCCGTGGGGAGAGAAGAGCACTGAAGCTTTCTTT,CASIPWGEKSTEAFF
TRBJ2-7,TRBV20-1,NA,NA,TGCAGTGCTAGTGAGGGGCCTTTCCCCACCTACGAGCAGTACTTC,CSASEGPFPTYEQYF
TRBJ1-1,TRBV28,NA,NA,TGTGCCAGCAGTTCCAGGCCGGACACTGAAGCTTTCTTT,CASSSRPDTEAFF
TRBJ2-7,TRBV11-3,TRBD2,NA,TGTGCCAGCAGCTTAGTAGGAACTAGCGGGACCTACGAGCAGTACTTC,CASSLVGTSGTYEQYF
TRBJ1-4,TRBV18,TRBD1,NA,TGTGCCAGCTCACGAGCGGTTGGGACAGCTAATGAAAAACTGTTTTTT,CASSRAVGTANEKLFF
TRBJ1-2,TRBV9,NA,once,TGTGCCAGCAGCGTAGACAATAACTATGGCTACACCTTC,CASSVDNNYGYTF
TRBJ2-2,TRBV5-8,NA,NA,TGTGCCAGCAGCTTGTGGGGAGACGCGAACACCGGGGAGCTGTTTTTT,CASSLWGDANTGELFF
TRBJ1-2,TRBV19,TRBD1,few,TGTGCCAGTAGTATAGATCCTCAGGGGGCGTCGGGCTACACCTTC,CASSIDPQGASGYTF
TRBJ1-1,TRBV10-3,NA,NA,TGTGCCATCAGCAAGGGGGAAGAAGCTTTCTTT,CAISKGEEAFF
TRBJ2-2,TRBV19,TRBD1,NA,TGTGCCAGCTCTTCATGGGGGACAGGGAACACCGGGGAGCTGTTTTTT,CASSSWGTGNTGELFF
TRBJ2-1,TRBV3-1/TRBV3-2,NA,once,TGTGCCAGCAGCCAGGCACTCCAGGTGGAAGGAGAGCAGTTCTTC,CASSQALQVEGEQFF
TRBJ2-1,TRBV3-1/TRBV3-2,TRBD2,NA,TGTGCCAGCAGCCAAGTTGGGCTAGCGGGAGGGATGGGCAATGAGCAGTTCTTC,CASSQVGLAGGMGNEQFF
TRBJ1-4,TRBV28,TRBD1,NA,TGTGCCAGCAGATGGACAGGGGGAGAAAAACTGTTTTTT,CASRWTGGEKLFF
TRBJ1-2,TRBV30,NA,NA,TGTGCCTGGAGTTTGGGAGGGAGTCGGCGCGGCTACACCTTC,CAWSLGGSRRGYTF
TRBJ1-5,TRBV29-1,TRBD1,NA,TGCAGCGTTGAAAGGAGCAGAGGACAGGGACAGCCCCAGCATTTT,CSVERSRGQGQPQHF
TRBJ2-6,TRBV5-1,NA,few,TGCGCCAGCAGCTTGGCAGGCAGGGTGACATTTGGGGCCAACGTCCTGACTTTC,CASSLAGRVTFGANVLTF
TRBJ2-3,TRBV4-1,TRBD2,NA,TGCGCCAGCAGCCAAGGGACTAGACGGAGCACAGATACGCAGTATTTT,CASSQGTRRSTDTQYF
TRBJ2-1,TRBV9,TRBD1,NA,TGTGCCAGCAGCGTAGCAGGGGGCCTTTACAATGAGCAGTTCTTC,CASSVAGGLYNEQFF
TRBJ2-5,TRBV27,TRBD2,NA,TGTGCCAGCAGTTTCTGGCCTAGCGGGAAAGAGACCCAGTACTTC,CASSFWPSGKETQYF
TRBJ2-1,TRBV7-8,TRBD2,NA,TGTGCCAGCAGCTTAGTGCTCGGGAGGGGGAGCTCCTACAATGAGCAGTTCTTC,CASSLVLGRGSSYNEQFF
TRBJ1-1,TRBV19,NA,NA,TGTGCCAGTGTCATTAGATGGGGCACGGACGGCACTGAAGCTTTCTTT,CASVIRWGTDGTEAFF
TRBJ1-2,TRBV28,NA,NA,TGTGCCAGCAGTTTATTCGGGGAGGGACGGAACTATGGCTACACCTTC,CASSLFGEGRNYGYTF
TRBJ2-7,TRBV7-2,TRBD2,NA,TGTGCCAGCAGCTTAGTGTTAGGCGGGAGTTCCCCCGAGCAGTACTTC,CASSLVLGGSSPEQYF
TRBJ2-1,TRBV5-1,NA,NA,TGCGCCAGCAGCTTAGACAGCAGCTCCTACAATGAGCAGTTCTTC,CASSLDSSSYNEQFF
TRBJ1-2,TRBV27,NA,NA,TGTGCCAGCAGTTGGGCCGGGACAAGCGACTATGGCTACACCTTC,CASSWAGTSDYGYTF
TRBJ1-2,TRBV4-2,NA,NA,TGTGCCAGCAGCCAAACTGGGGGCCTTTTCTATGGCTACACCTTC,CASSQTGGLFYGYTF
TRBJ2-1,TRBV27,TRBD2,NA,TGTGCCATCAGGACTAGCGGGAGTAATGAGCAGTTCTTC,CAIRTSGSNEQFF
TRBJ2-5,TRBV10-1,NA,NA,TGCGCCAGCACCTCCCCCGGGGATTACCAAGAGACCCAGTACTTC,CASTSPGDYQETQYF
TRBJ1-6,TRBV2,NA,NA,TGTGCCAGCAAGCCCAGGGTTTTGGCCGCGAATTCACCCCTCCACTTT,CASKPRVLAANSPLHF
TRBJ2-1,TRBV24-1,NA,NA,TGTGCCACCAGTGACCGCTCCTACAATGAGCAGTTCTTC,CATSDRSYNEQFF
TRBJ2-3,TRBV27,NA,NA,TGTGCCAGCAGTTGGGGAGGTACGCAGTATTTT,CASSWGGTQYF
TRBJ2-2,TRBV27,TRBD2,NA,TGTGCCAGCAGTTTCTCACCGGGACTAGCGATCACCGGGGAGCTGTTTTTT,CASSFSPGLAITGELFF
TRBJ1-2,TRBV28,TRBD1,NA,TGTGCCAGCAGTTGGAGGGACAGGACCTATGGCTACACCTTC,CASSWRDRTYGYTF
TRBJ2-7,TRBV7-3,TRBD1,NA,TGTGCCAGCAGCTTAAGCCCGGGACAGTACTACGAGCAGTACTTC,CASSLSPGQYYEQYF
TRBJ1-5,TRBV28,NA,NA,TGTGCCAGCAGTGGAACCGGGGGGCTGCGACAGCCCCAGCATTTT,CASSGTGGLRQPQHF
TRBJ2-7,TRBV12-3/TRBV12-4,NA,NA,TGTGCCAGCAGTTCGCGGTCCTACGAGCAGTACTTC,CASSSRSYEQYF
TRBJ2-7,TRBV11-2,TRBD2,NA,TGTGCCAGCAGCCAGGACCCGGGGGGGGGAGAGCAGTACTTC,CASSQDPGGGEQYF
TRBJ1-6,TRBV28,NA,NA,TGTGCCAGCAGTTTAACGAGATCAGGTTCACCCCTCCACTTT,CASSLTRSGSPLHF